The sequence of this T cell receptor (beta chain) was determined in a study of blood T cells in healthy people across ages. Whole-study findings and limits: There was no known CMV status for donors, so expanded clonotype changes were possibly confounded.

CDR3 length equals 17 residues. V was shortened by 4 bases and J by 6 bases, with 25 bases between the two germline ends. Germline V gene data show CDR1 as SEHNR and CDR2 as FQNEAQ (reference sequence). On this clonotype itself: What it binds is unknown.

It was with a sample-barcoded 5' primer and a J-beta primer mix that a second PCR of roughly 7 to 12 cycles was run. TCRdb redid the calling of the 5' RACE reads with MiXCR, one entry per CDR3 protein. This table has about 1.7 million distinct CDR3 sequences, 28% appearing once. Ten milliliters of peripheral blood were drawn from each donor. The chain employs TRBV7-9 and TRBJ2-7; D remains unclear. This clonotype originated in a woman in her 30s in good health. Sample: blood. The CDR3 DNA sequence: TGTGCCAGCAGCTGGCTGGATGTAGGACCTCAACGCCTCGAGCAGTACTTC. Amino acid sequence: CASSWLDVGPQRLEQYF. Using reference TRBV7-9 and TRBJ2-7 for the parts outside the CDR3, the full variable domain is DTGVSQNPRHKITKRGQNVTFRCDPISEHNRLYWYRQTLGQGPEFLTYFQNEAQLEKSRLLSDRFSAERPKGSFSTLEIQRTEQGDSAMYLCASSWLDVGPQRLEQYFGPGTRLTVT.